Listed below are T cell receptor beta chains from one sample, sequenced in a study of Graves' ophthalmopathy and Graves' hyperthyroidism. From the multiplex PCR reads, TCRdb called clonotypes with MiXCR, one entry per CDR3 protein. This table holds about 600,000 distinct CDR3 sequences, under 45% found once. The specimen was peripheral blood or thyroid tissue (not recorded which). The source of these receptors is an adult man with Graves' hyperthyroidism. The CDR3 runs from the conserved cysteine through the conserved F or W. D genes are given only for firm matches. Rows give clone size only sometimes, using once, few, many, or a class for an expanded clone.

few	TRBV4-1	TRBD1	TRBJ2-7	CASSQGTGGLGEEQYF	TGCGCCAGCAGCCAAGGGACAGGGGGCCTCGGCGAGGAGCAGTACTTC
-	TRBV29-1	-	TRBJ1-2	CSVGRGNSGGYTF	TGCAGCGTTGGGAGGGGTAATTCGGGAGGCTACACCTTC
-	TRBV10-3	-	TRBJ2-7	CASSHSGSYEQYF	TGTGCCAGCAGTCATAGCGGATCCTACGAGCAGTACTTC
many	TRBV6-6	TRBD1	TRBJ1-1	CASIRDRVLNTEAFF	TGTGCCAGCATTAGAGACAGGGTCCTGAACACTGAAGCTTTCTTT
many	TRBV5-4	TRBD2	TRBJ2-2	CASSMGLAGGPGELFF	TGTGCCAGCAGCATGGGACTAGCGGGAGGACCCGGGGAGCTGTTTTTT
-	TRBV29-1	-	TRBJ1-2	CSQDDAVGYTF	TGCAGCCAAGACGATGCGGTCGGCTACACCTTC
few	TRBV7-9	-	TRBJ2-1	CASSHPWPADEQFF	TGTGCCAGCAGCCACCCCTGGCCGGCTGACGAGCAGTTCTTC
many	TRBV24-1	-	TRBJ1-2	CAVWGAMNGYTF	TGTGCCGTATGGGGGGCGATGAACGGCTACACCTTC
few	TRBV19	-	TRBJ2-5	CASSIESSGTFQETQYF	TGTGCCAGTAGTATAGAGTCTTCCGGGACTTTCCAAGAGACCCAGTACTTC
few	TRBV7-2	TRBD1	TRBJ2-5	CASSLAVGTGVQETQYF	TGCGCCAGCAGCTTGGCCGTCGGGACAGGGGTCCAAGAGACCCAGTACTTC
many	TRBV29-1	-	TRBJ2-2	CSVVSGEAGELFF	TGCAGCGTTGTGTCGGGGGAGGCCGGGGAGCTGTTTTTT
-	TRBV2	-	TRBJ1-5	CASSERIGLQHF	TGTGCCAGCAGTGAGAGGATAGGGCTCCAGCATTTT
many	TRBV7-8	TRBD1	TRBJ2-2	CASSLRGQMNTGELFF	TGTGCCAGCAGCTTAAGGGGACAGATGAACACCGGGGAGCTGTTTTTT
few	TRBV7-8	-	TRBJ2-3	CASSVSSSRPSTDTQYF	TGTGCCAGCAGCGTCTCCAGTAGCAGACCTAGCACAGATACGCAGTATTTT
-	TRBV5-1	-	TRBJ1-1	CASTRQGNTEAFF	TGCGCCAGCACCCGTCAGGGGAACACTGAAGCTTTCTTT
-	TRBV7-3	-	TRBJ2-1	CASSSAAAGQVNEQFF	TGTGCCAGCAGCTCAGCAGCAGCGGGACAGGTCAATGAGCAGTTCTTC
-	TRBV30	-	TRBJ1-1	CAWSRAREAFF	TGTGCCTGGAGTAGGGCCCGGGAAGCTTTCTTT
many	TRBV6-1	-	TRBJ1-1	CASSEMDTEAFF	TGTGCCAGCAGTGAAATGGACACTGAAGCTTTCTTT
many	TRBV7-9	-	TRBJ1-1	CASRRVEAFF	TGTGCCAGCAGACGCGTTGAAGCTTTCTTT
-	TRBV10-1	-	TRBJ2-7	CAITPDRSTYEQYF	TGCGCCATCACCCCGGACAGATCGACCTACGAGCAGTACTTC
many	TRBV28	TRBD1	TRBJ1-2	CASSLGQPGGYTF	TGTGCCAGCAGTTTGGGACAGCCTGGTGGCTACACCTTC
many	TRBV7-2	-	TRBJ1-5	CASSLDSTDSNQPQHF	TGTGCCAGCAGCTTAGATTCCACGGATAGCAATCAGCCCCAGCATTTT
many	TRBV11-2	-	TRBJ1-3	CASSLRGQPGNTIYF	TGTGCCAGCAGCTTAAGGGGCCAGCCTGGAAACACCATATATTTT
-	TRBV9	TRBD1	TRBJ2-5	CASSVVNRGNEQYF	TGTGCCAGCAGCGTAGTAAACAGGGGCAATGAGCAGTACTTC
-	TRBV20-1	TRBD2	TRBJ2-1	CSARERGASYNEQFF	TGCAGTGCTAGAGAGCGGGGGGCCTCCTACAATGAGCAGTTCTTC
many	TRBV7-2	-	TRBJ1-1	CASSLGWSMNTEAFF	TGTGCCAGCAGCTTGGGATGGAGTATGAACACTGAAGCTTTCTTT
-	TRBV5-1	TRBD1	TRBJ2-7	CASSEGTGVAREQYF	TGCGCCAGCAGCGAGGGGACAGGGGTAGCGAGAGAGCAGTACTTC
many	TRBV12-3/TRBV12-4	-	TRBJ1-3	CASSPRLGGFGNTIYF	TGTGCCAGCAGCCCCAGGTTGGGCGGTTTTGGAAACACCATATATTTT
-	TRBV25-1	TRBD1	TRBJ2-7	CASSDDQGVPYEQYF	TGTGCCAGCAGTGATGACCAGGGGGTCCCCTACGAGCAGTACTTC
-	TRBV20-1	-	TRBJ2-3	CSARPPLRGETDTQYF	TGCAGTGCTAGACCTCCTCTGCGGGGCGAAACAGATACGCAGTATTTT
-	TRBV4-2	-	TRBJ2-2	CASSQYTSGELFF	TGTGCCAGCAGCCAATACACTAGCGGGGAGCTGTTTTTT
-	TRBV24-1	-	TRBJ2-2	CATSPSGRGDSGELFF	TGTGCCACCTCCCCATCTGGCAGGGGGGACTCCGGGGAGCTGTTTTTT
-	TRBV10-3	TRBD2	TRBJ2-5	CAISDYGLAGGQETQYF	TGTGCCATCAGTGACTACGGACTAGCGGGAGGCCAAGAGACCCAGTACTTC
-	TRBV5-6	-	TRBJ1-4	CAWGRPTNEKLFF	TGTGCCTGGGGTAGACCAACTAATGAAAAACTGTTTTTT
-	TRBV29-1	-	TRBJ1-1	CSGESVLMNTEAFF	TGCAGCGGTGAGTCAGTACTTATGAACACTGAAGCTTTCTTT
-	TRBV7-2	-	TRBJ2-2	CASSSHSGELFF	TGTGCCAGCAGCTCCCATAGCGGGGAGCTGTTTTTT
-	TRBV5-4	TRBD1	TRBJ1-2	CASSRGQGNDGYTF	TGTGCCAGCAGCCGGGGACAGGGGAATGACGGCTACACCTTC
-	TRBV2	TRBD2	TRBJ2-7	CASTARTSGAYEQYF	TGTGCCAGCACCGCCAGAACTAGCGGGGCCTACGAGCAGTACTTC
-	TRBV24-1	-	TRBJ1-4	CATSDFTGTNNEKLFF	TGTGCCACCAGTGATTTTACAGGGACCAACAATGAAAAACTGTTTTTT
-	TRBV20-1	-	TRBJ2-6	CSARVHPGRSGANVLTF	TGCAGTGCTAGGGTCCACCCGGGACGCTCTGGAGCCAACGTCCTGACTTTC
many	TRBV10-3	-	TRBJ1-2	CAISESGGVYTF	TGTGCCATCAGTGAGTCTGGTGGGGTCTACACCTTC
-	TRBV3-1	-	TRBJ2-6	CASSQDLSGANVLTF	TGTGCCAGCAGCCAAGACCTCTCTGGGGCCAACGTCCTGACTTTC
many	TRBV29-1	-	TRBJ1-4	CSVESPRGGNNEKLFF	TGCAGCGTTGAATCTCCGAGGGGGGGAAATAATGAAAAACTGTTTTTT
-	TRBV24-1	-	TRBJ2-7	CATSDPPSYEQYF	TGTGCCACCAGTGATCCCCCAAGCTACGAGCAGTACTTC
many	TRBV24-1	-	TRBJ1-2	CATSDLREGYTF	TGTGCCACCAGTGATTTGAGGGAAGGCTACACCTTC
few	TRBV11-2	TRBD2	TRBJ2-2	CASSLSGREPYTGELFF	TGTGCCAGCAGCCTTAGCGGGAGGGAGCCTTACACCGGGGAGCTGTTTTTT
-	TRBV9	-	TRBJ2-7	CASSPRQADFYEQYF	TGTGCCAGCTCACCCCGACAGGCTGACTTCTACGAGCAGTACTTC
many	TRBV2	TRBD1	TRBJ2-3	CASSLDRADTQYF	TGTGCTAGCAGCTTAGACAGGGCAGATACGCAGTATTTT
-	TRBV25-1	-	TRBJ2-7	CAAYEQYF	TGTGCCGCCTACGAGCAGTACTTC
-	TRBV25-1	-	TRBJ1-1	CASSDPGNTEAFF	TGTGCCAGCAGTGATCCCGGGAACACTGAAGCTTTCTTT
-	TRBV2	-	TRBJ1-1	CASRVAGTGNTEAFF	TGTGCCAGCAGAGTAGCGGGTACAGGGAACACTGAAGCTTTCTTT
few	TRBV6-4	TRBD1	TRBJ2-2	CASRFSTGAGLFF	TGTGCCAGCAGATTCAGTACAGGGGCCGGCCTGTTTTTT
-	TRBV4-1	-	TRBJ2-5	CASSPGQGGGETQYF	TGCGCCAGCAGCCCCGGACAGGGCGGGGGAGAGACCCAGTACTTC
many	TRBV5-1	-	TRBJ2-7	CASSLAETAEQYF	TGCGCCAGCAGCTTGGCCGAAACGGCTGAGCAGTACTTC